A single sample gave rise to the 32 T cell receptor beta chains below, sequenced in a study of OX40 agonist ivuxolimab in advanced cancers. The assay was immunoSEQ multiplex PCR, and TCRdb's table has in-frame clones only and misses some. The data show 45,000 to 60,000 clones, approximately 92% seen once. Specimen: CD4+ or CD8+ T cells sorted from blood, collected in a trial of the OX40 agonist ivuxolimab. The receptors originated from an adult with an advanced solid tumor such as melanoma, head and neck, liver or kidney cancer.

This rearrangement joins TRBV27 to TRBJ1-2, with D possibly TRBD1 on 5 matching bases. V lost 1 base and J lost 8, with 17 bases in between. The CDR3 is 15 residues long. The germline V gene encodes CDR1 MNHEY and CDR2 SMNVEV (reference sequence). The CDR3 reads CASSLYQGSSAGYTF. The CDR3 bases are TGTGCCAGCAGTTTATATCAGGGCTCCTCAGCCGGCTACACCTTC.

The chain links TRBV6-5 to TRBJ2-1, with D perhaps matching TRBD2 (5 bases). V lost 6 bases and J lost 2, with 11 bases in between. Germline values: CDR1 MNHEY, CDR2 SVGAGI. The CDR3 contains 14 residues. CDR3 DNA sequence: TGTGCCAGCAGCCAGCGGTGGGCCTACAATGAGCAGTTCTTC. It encodes CASSQRWAYNEQFF.

The chain employs TRBV5-6 and TRBJ2-5; D is possibly TRBD1 (5 bases). The germline CDR1 and CDR2 sequences are SGHDT and YYEEEE. Trimming shortened V by 7 bases and J by 3 bases, and 13 bases separated the two germline ends. CDR3 length: 13 residues. This CDR3 is CASFGKGEETQYF. CDR3 DNA: TGTGCCAGCTTCGGAAAAGGGGAAGAGACCCAGTACTTC.

The chain couples TRBV6-5 to TRBJ2-1, with 9 bases aligning to TRBD1. V was pared by 1 base and J by 4 bases, with 2 bases of the junction left unmatched. The V gene's germline CDR1 is MNHEY and CDR2 SVGAGI. The CDR3 covers 15 residues. CDR3 residues: CASSYLGTGYNEQFF. The CDR3 DNA is TGTGCCAGCAGTTACTTGGGGACAGGGTACAATGAGCAGTTCTTC.

The chain recombines TRBV7-8 with TRBJ2-1; 8 bases fit TRBD1. Unmatched junction bases numbered 3, after V lost 0 bases and J lost 2 bases. Germline V gene lookup returns CDR1 SGHVS and CDR2 FQNEAQ. This CDR3 comprises 16 residues. This CDR3 reads CASSLAGTGAYNEQFF. The DNA of the CDR3 is TGTGCCAGCAGCTTAGCTGGGACAGGCGCCTACAATGAGCAGTTCTTC. Combining the CDR3 with reference TRBV7-8 and TRBJ2-1 gives the whole variable domain GAGVSQSPRYKVAKRGQDVALRCDPISGHVSLFWYQQALGQGPEFLTYFQNEAQLDKSGLPSDRFFAERPEGSVSTLKIQRTQQEDSAVYLCASSLAGTGAYNEQFFGPGTRLTVL.

V and J are TRBV27 and TRBJ2-1; D may correspond to TRBD1 or TRBD2 (5 bases each). Trimming cost V 5 bases and J 8 bases, with 10 bases left between them. This CDR3 region has 12 residues. Germline V gives CDR1 MNHEY, CDR2 SMNVEV (reference sequence). This CDR3 reads CASSGGKDEQFF. The DNA of the CDR3 is TGTGCCAGCAGTGGGGGTAAGGATGAGCAGTTCTTC.

The gene calls are TRBV6-5 and TRBJ2-3; D is perhaps TRBD1 or TRBD2 (5 bases each). This CDR3 comprises 14 residues. CDR1 MNHEY and CDR2 SVGAGI come from the germline V gene. V was trimmed by 5 bases and J by 3 bases, leaving 12 bases between them. This chain's CDR3 is CASSDLGDTDTQYF. In DNA, the CDR3 is TGTGCCAGCAGTGATTTGGGGGATACAGATACGCAGTATTTT.

V and J are TRBV9 and TRBJ2-1, with D unclear. Trimming removed 2 bases at V and 5 bases at J, with 5 bases between. CDR3 length: 12 residues. Germline lookup yields CDR1 SGDLS and CDR2 YYNGEE. The CDR3 is CASSVLDNEQFF. The CDR3 DNA sequence: TGTGCCAGCAGCGTCCTTGACAATGAGCAGTTCTTC.

This clone was seen a handful of times. The chain employs TRBV7-9 and TRBJ2-7, with 10 bases identical to TRBD1. Germline V CDR1 and CDR2: SEHNR, FQNEAQ (reference sequence). The length of the CDR3 is 14 residues. V shed 2 bases, J shed 9 bases, and the junction held 7 bases outside the gene matches. In nucleotides, the CDR3 is TGTGCCAGCAGCTTACCGGGACAGGGGCCCGTGCAGTACTTC. Protein: CASSLPGQGPVQYF.

The V call is TRBV6-5, the J call TRBJ2-7; possibly TRBD1 or TRBD2 for D (5 bases each). The CDR3 is 14 amino acids. Trimming cost V 6 bases and J 7 bases, with 19 bases left between them. CDR1 MNHEY and CDR2 SVGAGI come from the germline V gene. CDR3 sequence: CASSIQVFTGEQYF. The CDR3 bases are TGTGCCAGCAGCATACAGGTTTTTACGGGAGAGCAGTACTTC.

J is TRBJ2-7 and V is TRBV11-2, with D possibly matching TRBD2 (5 bases). Looked up from germline, CDR1 is SGHAT and CDR2 is FQNNGV. V lost 3 bases and J lost 6, with 9 bases in between. The CDR3 covers 12 residues. CDR3 coding DNA: TGTGCCAGCAGCTTGAGTCGGGGCGAGCAGTACTTC. Residues: CASSLSRGEQYF.

The chain combines TRBV4-3 with TRBJ2-2; 12 nucleotides match TRBD2. The CDR3 is made up of 19 amino acids. V shed 0 bases, J shed 7 bases, and the junction held 12 bases outside the gene matches. The germline gives CDR1 LGHNA, CDR2 YSLEER. The CDR3 DNA reads TGCGCCAGCAGCCAAGATAACGTGCTAGCGGGAGGGCCTAGCGGGGAGCTGTTTTTT. It translates to CASSQDNVLAGGPSGELFF.

This clone was recorded only once. The CDR3 nucleotides are TGTGCCAGCAGCTCGAGGGGGGCTAGCGGGAGGGCCAATGAGCAGTACTTC. Translated, it gives CASSSRGASGRANEQYF. The chain recombines TRBV7-8 with TRBJ2-7; 12 positions agree with TRBD2. The germline V gene has CDR1 SGHVS and CDR2 FQNEAQ. With 4 bases clipped from V and 7 bases from J, the junction kept 14 bases outside the gene matches. The CDR3 is 17 residues long.

The chain carries TRBV6-5 and TRBJ1-2; no definite D call. Trimming cost V 0 bases and J 13 bases, with 18 bases left between them. Germline-derived CDR1 and CDR2 are MNHEY and SVGAGI. This CDR3 comprises 14 residues. The CDR3 nucleotides are TGTGCCAGCAGTTACTCGGACGGCGCCCGATTGCGCACCTTC. Translation gives CASSYSDGARLRTF.

This clone was counted a single time. The CDR3 region has the DNA TGTGCCAGCAGTAACCAGGGTGGCGGCTACACCTTC. Its protein product is CASSNQGGGYTF. This sequence joins TRBV25-1 and TRBJ1-2; maybe TRBD1 (5 bases). The V gene lost 5 bases and the J gene lost 8 bases, with 12 bases spanning the gap. Germline values: CDR1 MGHDK, CDR2 SYGVNS. There are 12 residues in the CDR3.

The gene calls are TRBV7-9 and TRBJ2-7; 9 positions agree with TRBD1. Germline V gives CDR1 SEHNR, CDR2 FQNEAQ (reference sequence). This CDR3 has 15 residues. Trimming cost V 1 base and J 2 bases; bases outside gene matches: 3. CDR3 DNA sequence: TGTGCCAGCAGCTTAGGGCGACAGGGGGCCTACGAGCAGTACTTC. Translated, it gives CASSLGRQGAYEQYF.

The chain links TRBV9 to TRBJ1-2, with a weak D call TRBD1 (6 bases). Trimming cost V 2 bases and J 4 bases, with 15 bases left between them. This CDR3 has 15 amino acids. Germline CDR1 reads SGDLS; CDR2 reads YYNGEE. The CDR3 coding sequence is TGTGCCAGCAGCGTTGCAGGGGTCCCCTTCTATGGCTACACCTTC. This translates into CASSVAGVPFYGYTF.

The chain uses TRBV13 and TRBJ1-1, with 7 positions matching TRBD1. The CDR3 runs 15 residues. Losses at the gene ends were 5 bases for V and 0 bases for J; bases not matched to a gene: 6. CDR1 and CDR2 from the germline V gene are PRHDT and FYEKMQ (reference sequence). CDR3 amino acids: CASSTGQDMNTEAFF. DNA of the CDR3: TGTGCCAGCAGCACTGGACAGGACATGAACACTGAAGCTTTCTTT.

The chain employs TRBV27 and TRBJ1-1; possible D gene TRBD1, 6 bases. V was pared by 6 bases and J by 5 bases, with 19 bases between. CDR3 length: 15 residues. From germline, CDR1 is MNHEY and CDR2 SMNVEV (reference sequence). The CDR3 here is CASRPIQGRGTEAFF. DNA of the CDR3: TGTGCCAGCAGACCGATACAGGGAAGAGGTACTGAAGCTTTCTTT.

The chain has TRBV29-1 and TRBJ1-2, with D tentatively TRBD1 (6 bases). With 7 bases removed from V and 0 bases from J, the gap between germline ends came to 18 bases. The CDR3 extends over 15 amino acids. The germline V gene has CDR1 SQVTM and CDR2 ANQGSEA. CDR3 nucleotide sequence: TGCAGCGCCATACCGACAGGTTTCGCTAACTATGGCTACACCTTC. This gives the protein CSAIPTGFANYGYTF.

The chain employs TRBV27 and TRBJ2-7; D is undetermined. The germline V gene encodes CDR1 MNHEY and CDR2 SMNVEV (reference sequence). The V and J ends lost 5 bases and 2 bases respectively, with 13 bases between them. The CDR3 has 14 residues. CDR3 sequence (DNA): TGTGCCAGCAGTCTCCAGACACCTACCTACGAGCAGTACTTC. As protein: CASSLQTPTYEQYF.

The CDR3 DNA follows: TGTGCCAGCAGTTTTGGCATCGGACAGGGGGGAAATCAGCCCCAGCATTTT. This encodes CASSFGIGQGGNQPQHF. This chain links TRBV28 with TRBJ1-5, with TRBD1 identical over 10 bases. CDR1 is MDHEN and CDR2 is SYDVKM in the germline V gene. The CDR3 sequence is 17 residues long. J lost 4 bases, V lost 3 bases, and 9 bases had no gene match.

The genes are TRBV7-9 and TRBJ1-1; tentative D call: TRBD1 (5 bases). V gave up 4 bases and J gave up 1 base, with 13 bases separating them. From germline, CDR1 is SEHNR and CDR2 FQNEAQ (reference sequence). The CDR3 runs to 15 residues. This CDR3 is CASSYPDSQNTEAFF. CDR3 bases: TGTGCCAGCAGCTACCCTGACAGCCAGAACACTGAAGCTTTCTTT.

The chain joins TRBV7-9 to TRBJ1-1; D ambiguous. The V end lost 2 bases, the J end lost 4 bases, and 17 bases lay between the germline ends. CDR1 SEHNR and CDR2 FQNEAQ come from the germline V gene (reference sequence). The length of the CDR3 is 16 residues. CDR3 amino acids: CASSLLAEPGSTEAFF. CDR3 DNA: TGTGCCAGCAGCTTACTCGCGGAGCCCGGGAGCACTGAAGCTTTCTTT.

V and J are TRBV11-2 and TRBJ2-7; 13 bases are a match to TRBD2. Unmatched junction bases numbered 2, after V lost 5 bases and J lost 1 base. The germline V gene encodes CDR1 SGHAT and CDR2 FQNNGV. The CDR3 consists of 15 residues. This chain's CDR3 is CASSGTSGVSYEQYF. CDR3 coding DNA: TGTGCCAGCAGCGGGACTAGCGGGGTGTCCTACGAGCAGTACTTC.

The V call is TRBV7-8, the J call TRBJ2-3; 7 nucleotides line up with TRBD2. V shed 2 bases, J shed 2 bases, and the junction held 7 bases outside the gene matches. CDR3 length: 16 amino acids. In germline, CDR1 is SGHVS, CDR2 FQNEAQ. CDR3 region: CASSLSVAGATDTQYF. The CDR3 DNA is TGTGCCAGCAGCTTATCGGTCGCGGGAGCCACAGATACGCAGTATTTT.

The chain carries TRBV7-9 and TRBJ2-1, with a possible D match to TRBD1 (6 bases). Germline CDR1 and CDR2: SEHNR and FQNEAQ (reference sequence). There are 18 residues in the CDR3. Between the trimmed V and J ends, which lost 4 bases and 1 base, there was a span of 20 bases. The CDR3 DNA reads as TGTGCCAGCAGCTCTCAGGGGCTGGGTTTCATTTCCTACAATGAGCAGTTCTTC. The encoded protein is CASSSQGLGFISYNEQFF. The complete variable domain, with remaining parts taken from reference TRBV7-9 and TRBJ2-1, reads DTGVSQNPRHKITKRGQNVTFRCDPISEHNRLYWYRQTLGQGPEFLTYFQNEAQLEKSRLLSDRFSAERPKGSFSTLEIQRTEQGDSAMYLCASSSQGLGFISYNEQFFGPGTRLTVL.

Points on this clone: Other DNA sequences in this sample translate to the same CDR3. Written as DNA, the CDR3 is TGTGCCAGCAGCCTGAGGGGGAGCGAGCAGTACTTC. Protein sequence: CASSLRGSEQYF. The V call is TRBV5-6, the J call TRBJ2-7, with TRBD1 as a possible D gene (6 bases). The CDR3 is 12 residues long. Trimming took 4 bases from V and 6 from J, leaving 11 bases between them. CDR1 is SGHDT and CDR2 is YYEEEE in the germline V gene.

The chain couples TRBV27 to TRBJ2-1, with D possibly TRBD1 on 6 matching bases. The ends were cut back, 1 base at V and 9 bases at J, with 7 bases in the middle. This CDR3 is built from 12 residues. In germline, CDR1 is MNHEY, CDR2 SMNVEV (reference sequence). CDR3 residues: CASSLLGAEQFF. CDR3 bases: TGTGCCAGCAGTTTATTGGGGGCTGAGCAGTTCTTC.

The rearrangement uses TRBV10-3 and TRBJ2-7; possible D gene TRBD2, 6 bases. V lost 7 bases, J lost 2 bases, and 18 bases lay in between. The CDR3 sequence is 15 residues long. From germline, CDR1 is ENHRY and CDR2 SYGVKD. CDR3 sequence (DNA): TGTGCCATCATTTACCCGGGGGACCGGCCCTACGAGCAGTACTTC. Translated, it gives CAIIYPGDRPYEQYF.

V usage is TRBV14 and J usage is TRBJ2-2; D is perhaps TRBD1 or TRBD2 (5 bases each). Germline-derived CDR1 and CDR2 are SGHDN and FVKESK. V gave up 2 bases and J gave up 7 bases, with 17 bases separating them. The CDR3 sequence is 16 residues long. CDR3 sequence: CASSQPGPRRHGELFF. The CDR3 DNA reads as TGTGCCAGCAGCCAACCGGGACCCAGACGTCACGGGGAGCTGTTTTTT. Full variable domain (rest looked up from reference TRBV14 and TRBJ2-2): EAGVTQFPSHSVIEKGQTVTLRCDPISGHDNLYWYRRVMGKEIKFLLHFVKESKQDESGMPNNRFLAERTGGTYSTLKVQPAELEDSGVYFCASSQPGPRRHGELFFGEGSRLTVL.

The V call is TRBV4-3, the J call TRBJ2-7, with D tentatively TRBD1 or TRBD2 (5 bases each). The germline V gene encodes CDR1 LGHNA and CDR2 YSLEER. This CDR3 is 16 amino acids long. V gave up 1 base and J gave up 0 bases, with 13 bases separating them. The CDR3: CASSQGFRGPSYEQYF. DNA for the CDR3: TGCGCCAGCAGCCAAGGCTTCCGGGGACCCTCCTACGAGCAGTACTTC.